The rows below give T cell receptor beta chains drawn from one sample of a study of metastatic and nonmetastatic thyroid tumors. TCRdb re-clonotyped the PCR reads via MiXCR. Of around 52,000 clones in the sample, more than 25% were seen once. The sequenced sample consisted of blood. All receptors derive from a female donor with papillary thyroid cancer or a benign thyroid nodule (not recorded which). Some clones in this sample may be carry-over from other donors' samples. Each CDR3 is given with its conserved first and last residue.

v_gene	j_gene	CDR3aa
TRBV15	TRBJ2-3	CATSRELSSGSTDTQYF
TRBV18	TRBJ1-6	CASSQTGGANSPLHF
TRBV6-2/TRBV6-3	TRBJ2-5	CASSKYPTAGVPETQYF
TRBV20-1	TRBJ1-2	CSAREDFRQNGYTF
TRBV5-1	TRBJ2-1	CASSSGTGLGNEQFF
TRBV6-2/TRBV6-3	TRBJ2-1	CASSYLTGTGSYNEQFF
TRBV20-1	TRBJ2-7	CSGEVSYEQYF
TRBV6-2/TRBV6-3	TRBJ2-1	CASSYGGANNEQFF
TRBV3-1	TRBJ1-1	CASSNAGDTEAFF
TRBV20-1	TRBJ1-2	CSAIGTGLKYGYTF
TRBV12-3/TRBV12-4	TRBJ2-7	CASYLGAGEQYF
TRBV20-1	TRBJ2-7	CSARLRETEQYF
TRBV6-1	TRBJ1-6	CASSEDPLGVNSPLHF
TRBV11-3	TRBJ1-2	CASTPGTGYGYTF
TRBV6-2/TRBV6-3	TRBJ2-5	CASNLLAGEVKTQYF
TRBV19	TRBJ2-3	CASSISFGTGDTDTQYF
TRBV12-3/TRBV12-4	TRBJ1-1	CASSLTGRTEAFF
TRBV15	TRBJ2-1	CATSAWLAAPFRFF
TRBV7-6	TRBJ2-2	CASSLGRGLTGELFF
TRBV6-1	TRBJ2-5	CASSSGYETQYF
TRBV6-4	TRBJ2-2	CASSDSIRGELFF
TRBV12-3/TRBV12-4	TRBJ1-6	CASREQGAINSPLHF
TRBV7-2	TRBJ2-7	CASSLAGDSWYEQYF
TRBV20-1	TRBJ2-7	CSARDSGLADEQYF
TRBV11-1	TRBJ2-1	CASSLRQGAIYNEQFF
TRBV11-3	TRBJ2-3	CASSLVTGLVDTQYF
TRBV27	TRBJ1-1	CASSPKGYAEAFF
TRBV6-1	TRBJ1-3	CASSDGGAGNTIYF
TRBV27	TRBJ1-1	CASSPGTGNPNTEAFF
TRBV28	TRBJ2-7	CASSLLTGGRNEQYF
TRBV6-1	TRBJ2-7	CASSTQSYEQYF
TRBV7-6	TRBJ2-7	CASSVGQGNYEQYF
TRBV30	TRBJ1-1	CAWDDRWGGNTEAFF
TRBV6-1	TRBJ1-2	CASSETDRLNIYGYTF
TRBV5-1	TRBJ2-7	CASSLDSRTDEQYF